This T cell receptor (beta chain) was found in a study of radiotherapy plus CTLA-4 blockade in lung cancer. On this clone itself: Antigen specificity is unknown.

Clones were sequenced by immunoSEQ multiplex PCR, and TCRdb holds only the in-frame ones, with some missing. Of 60,000 to 70,000 clones listed, over 80% are singletons. CDR3 length equals 13 residues. Between the trimmed V and J ends, which lost 8 bases and 2 bases, there was a span of 13 bases. The germline gives CDR1 SNHLY, CDR2 FYNNEI. General study points: In blood, tumor-derived TCR clones expanded after radiotherapy plus ipilimumab.

This material consisted of peripheral blood, taken from a patient treated with radiotherapy plus ipilimumab. This clonotype was sampled from a human donor with non-small cell lung cancer who had a partial response to radiotherapy plus ipilimumab. J is TRBJ2-7 and V is TRBV2; maybe TRBD2 (5 bases). CDR3 sequence reads: CASHRGNPYEQYF. The CDR3 DNA is TGTGCCAGCCATCGGGGTAACCCCTACGAGCAGTACTTC.